This TCR beta chain appears in the sequencing data of a study of CD8+ T cells in alopecia areata (dated by TCRdb to 2017 to 2018). A note on the overall study: Treated patients were enrolled in an open-label pilot trial of oral tofacitinib, 5 to 10 mg twice daily, for moderate-to-severe alopecia areata. Tofacitinib was administered for 6 to 18 months, and 6 months of follow-up off drug were then conducted to assess delayed response and recurrence. The SALT score, which quantifies the percentage of affected scalp surface area, was used to measure disease severity in treated patients. In both human patients and the C3H/HeJ mouse model, the study applied high-throughput TCRbeta sequencing to look at T cell clonal expansion in alopecia areata. Scalp tissue and sorted CD4+ and CD8+ peripheral blood T cells from patchy and totalis/universalis alopecia areata patients and from healthy controls were covered by human TCRbeta sequencing. Patients on tofacitinib were biopsied at baseline and after 4 and 24 weeks of treatment, and several of the patients also had a later scalp biopsy. Scalp clonality was compared across normal scalp (n=4), patchy alopecia areata scalp (n=8), and alopecia totalis/universalis scalp (n=8). The RNA source kit depended on sample type: the PAXgene miRNA kit for fixed scalp, the miRNeasy kit for PBMCs, and the RNeasy kit for mouse skin. TCRbeta CDR3 regions were amplified by immunoSEQ multiplex PCR with 35 Vbeta forward and 13 Jbeta reverse primers. Study-wide findings and limitations: Unlike mouse skin, where gammadelta T cells dominate, normal human skin contains resident alphabeta T cells that get sequenced too, which complicates analysis of the scalp TCR repertoire. Compared with mice, TCR sequences shared between patients were less clear, possibly partly because of HLA diversity across the patient population. Many expanded lesional clones were found to persist in scalp and blood during tofacitinib treatment, and relapse after treatment cessation may be partly explained by this persistence. Compared with normal scalp, lesional scalp, particularly in alopecia totalis/universalis, had higher clonality and more expanded CD8+ clones, which suggests antigenic drive. Scalp clonality and the number of expanded CD8+ clones among the top 100 scalp clones were significantly decreased by tofacitinib. Because the treated cohort was small and included a single nonresponder, larger studies are needed to assess links between baseline CD8+ expansion and response.

Turning to this clone: Its recognized antigen is unknown. Base-call qualities are not available, and no considerably larger clone is one nucleotide away.

Library preparation employed the immunoSEQ multiplex PCR assay. To provide template for TCR sequencing, every sample had RNA extracted and reverse transcribed into cDNA. First-strand cDNA was synthesized with SuperScript III using a 2:1 mix of oligo-dT and random hexamers. Amplification bias was assessed with a synthetic immune receptor repertoire, and residual bias was removed computationally. Turning to the authors' computational methods: Raw reads were preprocessed to remove errors, and CDR3 was defined by IMGT conventions from the conserved cysteine to phenylalanine. Clonality was computed by normalizing Shannon entropy by log2 of the number of productive unique TCRs and subtracting the result from 1. Whether scalp clones were CD4 or CD8 was inferred by matching scalp TCRbeta sequences against CD4 and CD8 repertoires sorted from blood. The clones in this table, taken by TCRdb from immuneACCESS, are in-frame only. Not every clone is retained; where verified, under half of the shortfall comes from an unresolved V gene, and the cause of the rest is unknown. V, J and clone size are those of that table, while D and trimming were read from the DNA. This sample lists 90,000 to 100,000 clones; about 64% were detected once. The ten largest clones capture about 16% of the sample.

Reading the label with the study, this specimen's time point is: about four weeks on oral tofacitinib. The treatment or condition label here, explained by the study, means: oral pan-JAK inhibitor, 5-10 mg twice daily. Lesional scalp punch biopsies and peripheral blood were collected from alopecia areata patients. PBMCs were separated by density centrifugation and stained for CD3, CD4 and CD8, after which CD4+ and CD8+ T cells were sorted on a FACSAria. The material was CD8+ T cells sorted from blood, obtained at week 4, from a patient treated with tofacitinib. The TCR comes from a human donor with alopecia areata.

The CDR3 in this case is CASSSLTSGADTQYF. The sequenced DNA is TGTGCCAGCAGCTCTTTGACTAGCGGAGCAGATACGCAGTATTTT. The rearranged chain carries TRBV13 and TRBJ2-3; 9 bases in between match TRBD2. Counted from cysteine to phenylalanine, this CDR3 has 15 amino acids. The only DNA kept is the CDR3, 45 bases in frame from the first base. Via the germline V gene (reference sequence), CDR1 is PRHDT and CDR2 FYEKMQ. Here V drops 4 bases and J drops 4 bases, and the junction holds 6 bases not matched to any gene.